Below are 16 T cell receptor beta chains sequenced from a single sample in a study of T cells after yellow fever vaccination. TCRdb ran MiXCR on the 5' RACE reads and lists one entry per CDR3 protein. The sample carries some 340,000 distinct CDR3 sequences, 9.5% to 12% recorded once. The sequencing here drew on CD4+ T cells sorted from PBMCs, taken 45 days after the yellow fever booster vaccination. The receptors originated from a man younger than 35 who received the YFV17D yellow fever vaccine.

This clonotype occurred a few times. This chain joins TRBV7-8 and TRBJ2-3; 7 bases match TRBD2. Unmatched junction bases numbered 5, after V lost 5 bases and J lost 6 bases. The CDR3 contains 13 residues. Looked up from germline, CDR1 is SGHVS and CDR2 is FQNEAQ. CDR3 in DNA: TGTGCCAGCAGCCCCCATAGCGGGGATACGCAGTATTTT. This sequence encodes CASSPHSGDTQYF.

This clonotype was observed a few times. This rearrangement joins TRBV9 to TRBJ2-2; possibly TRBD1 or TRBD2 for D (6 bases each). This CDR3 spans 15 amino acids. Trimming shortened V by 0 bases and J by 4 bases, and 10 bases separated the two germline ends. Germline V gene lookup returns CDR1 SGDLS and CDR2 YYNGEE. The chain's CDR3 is CASSVDGGRTGELFF. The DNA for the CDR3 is TGTGCCAGCAGCGTAGATGGGGGGCGCACCGGGGAGCTGTTTTTT.

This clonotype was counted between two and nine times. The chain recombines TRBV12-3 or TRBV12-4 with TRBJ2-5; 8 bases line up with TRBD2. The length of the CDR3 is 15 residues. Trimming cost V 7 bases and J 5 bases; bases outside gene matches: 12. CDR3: CASTRRGGLRETQYF. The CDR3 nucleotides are TGTGCCAGCACCCGACGGGGGGGCCTTAGGGAGACCCAGTACTTC.

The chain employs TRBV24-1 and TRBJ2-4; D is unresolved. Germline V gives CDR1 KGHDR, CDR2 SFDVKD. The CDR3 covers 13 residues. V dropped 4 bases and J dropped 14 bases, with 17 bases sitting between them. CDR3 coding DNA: TGTGCCACCAGTGACTCGAACCTGGGCGTAAAGTACTTC. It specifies CATSDSNLGVKYF.

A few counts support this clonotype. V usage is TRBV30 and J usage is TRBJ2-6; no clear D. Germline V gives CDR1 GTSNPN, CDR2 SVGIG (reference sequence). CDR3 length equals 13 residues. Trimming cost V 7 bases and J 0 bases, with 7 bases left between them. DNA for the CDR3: TGTGCCTTAGACTCCTCTGGGGCCAACGTCCTGACTTTC. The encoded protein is CALDSSGANVLTF.

The CDR3 DNA is TGTGCCAGCTCCCGGGGACAGAGAGGCAATGAGCAGTTCTTC. Protein: CASSRGQRGNEQFF. The chain couples TRBV18 to TRBJ2-1; 7 bases fit TRBD1. Germline trimming cut 6 bases from V and 6 bases from J; bases unmatched to any gene: 8. Germline CDR1 KGHSH, CDR2 LQKENI. The CDR3 spans 14 residues.

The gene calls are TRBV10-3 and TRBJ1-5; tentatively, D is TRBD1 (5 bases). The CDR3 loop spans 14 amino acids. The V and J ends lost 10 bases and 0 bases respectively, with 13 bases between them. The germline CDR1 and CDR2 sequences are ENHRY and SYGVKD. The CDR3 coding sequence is TGTGCCACCTCGACAGTTTCTAGCAATCAGCCCCAGCATTTT. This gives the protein CATSTVSSNQPQHF.

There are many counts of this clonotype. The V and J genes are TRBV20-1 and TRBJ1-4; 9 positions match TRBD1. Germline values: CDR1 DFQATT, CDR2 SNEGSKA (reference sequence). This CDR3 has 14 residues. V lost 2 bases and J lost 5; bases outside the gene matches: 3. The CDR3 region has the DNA TGCAGTGCTAGACCCGGACAGGGGAATGAAAAACTGTTTTTT. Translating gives CSARPGQGNEKLFF.

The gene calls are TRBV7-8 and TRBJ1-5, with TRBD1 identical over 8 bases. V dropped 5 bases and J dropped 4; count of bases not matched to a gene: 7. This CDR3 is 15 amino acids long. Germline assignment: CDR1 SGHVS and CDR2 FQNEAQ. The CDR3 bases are TGTGCCAGCAGCCCTCGGCAGGGGGCGAATCAGCCCCAGCATTTT. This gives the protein CASSPRQGANQPQHF.

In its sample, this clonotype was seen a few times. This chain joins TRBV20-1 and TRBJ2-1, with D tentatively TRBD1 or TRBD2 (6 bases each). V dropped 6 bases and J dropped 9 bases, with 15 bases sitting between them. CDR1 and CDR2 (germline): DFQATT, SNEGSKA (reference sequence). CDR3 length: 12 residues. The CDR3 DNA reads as TGCAGTGCCGAGAAGGGGGGTCGTGAGCAGTTCTTC. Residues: CSAEKGGREQFF.

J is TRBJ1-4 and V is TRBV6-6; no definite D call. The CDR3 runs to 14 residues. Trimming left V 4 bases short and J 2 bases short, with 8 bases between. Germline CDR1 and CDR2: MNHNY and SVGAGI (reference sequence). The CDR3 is CASSSVRTNEKLFF. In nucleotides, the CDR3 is TGTGCCAGCAGTTCTGTTAGGACTAATGAAAAACTGTTTTTT.

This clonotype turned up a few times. The CDR3 DNA sequence: TGTGCCAGCAGCGTAGCTACCTGGGGGGGACGCGTTTATGAGCAGTTCTTC. This translates into CASSVATWGGRVYEQFF. The rearrangement uses TRBV9 and TRBJ2-1; 7 bases fit TRBD2. The germline gives CDR1 SGDLS, CDR2 YYNGEE. V lost 0 bases to trimming and J lost 8 bases; unmatched junction nucleotides: 14. CDR3 length: 17 residues.

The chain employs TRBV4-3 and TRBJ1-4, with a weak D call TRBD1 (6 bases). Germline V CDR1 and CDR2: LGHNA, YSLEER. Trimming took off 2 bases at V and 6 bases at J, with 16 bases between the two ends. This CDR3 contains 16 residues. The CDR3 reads CASSQFYRVKDEKLFF. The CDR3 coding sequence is TGCGCCAGCAGCCAATTTTACAGGGTAAAGGATGAAAAACTGTTTTTT.

The CDR3 spells CSARDRAGTSGYEQYF. DNA for the CDR3: TGCAGTGCTAGAGATAGGGCAGGGACTAGCGGCTACGAGCAGTACTTC. The chain is built from TRBV20-1 and TRBJ2-7, with 11 bases that match TRBD2. J was trimmed by 3 bases and V by 0 bases; bases with no gene match: 7. Germline CDR1 is DFQATT and CDR2 is SNEGSKA (reference sequence). The CDR3 covers 16 residues.

The CDR3, as DNA: TGTGCCAGCAGTGATTGGTTGACAGGGGCGGCAGATACGCAGTATTTT. Translated: CASSDWLTGAADTQYF. The J gene is TRBJ2-3, the V gene TRBV6-1; 8 positions match TRBD1. CDR1 and CDR2 from the germline V gene are MNHNS and SASEGT. CDR3 length: 16 amino acids. V gave up 3 bases and J gave up 4 bases; unmatched junction bases: 9.

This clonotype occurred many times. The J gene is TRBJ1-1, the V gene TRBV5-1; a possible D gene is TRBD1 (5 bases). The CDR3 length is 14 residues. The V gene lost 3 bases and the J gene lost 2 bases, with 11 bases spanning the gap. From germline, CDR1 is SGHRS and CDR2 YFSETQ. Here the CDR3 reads CASSSTASNTEAFF. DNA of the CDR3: TGCGCCAGCAGCTCGACAGCGTCAAACACTGAAGCTTTCTTT.